A selection of T cell receptor beta chains follows, all from one sample in a study of blood T cell repertoires in COVID-19. Libraries were prepared by immunoSEQ multiplex PCR; TCRdb keeps only in-frame clonotypes and omits some of them. The data hold more than 75,000 clones, with under 85% observed a single time. The sequenced sample consisted of peripheral blood. All receptors come from a human donor in a cohort sampled during active COVID-19. CDR3s include the opening cysteine and the closing phenylalanine or tryptophan. Fields, in order: D gene, V gene, clone size, J gene, CDR3 DNA, CDR3 protein. A D gene is named only where the DNA matches it firmly. Clone size is stated in some rows and not others, as once, few, many or a class when expanded.

d_call: TRBD1
v_call: TRBV19
clone_size: .
j_call: TRBJ2-2
cdr3_nt: TGTGCCAGTAGGGCCCCGGGACAGACTTACACCGGGGAGCTGTTTTTT
cdr3_aa: CASRAPGQTYTGELFF

d_call: .
v_call: TRBV4-1
clone_size: once
j_call: TRBJ1-4
cdr3_nt: TGCGCCAGCAGAGGGAGGGAAACTAATGAAAAACTGTTTTTT
cdr3_aa: CASRGRETNEKLFF

d_call: .
v_call: TRBV5-4
clone_size: .
j_call: TRBJ2-7
cdr3_nt: TGTGCCAGCAGCCCGGGTAAAGGAGACTACGAGCAGTACTTC
cdr3_aa: CASSPGKGDYEQYF

d_call: TRBD1
v_call: TRBV10-3
clone_size: .
j_call: TRBJ2-3
cdr3_nt: TGTGCCATCAGTGAGTCGACAGGGGGCAGCACGCAGTATTTT
cdr3_aa: CAISESTGGSTQYF

d_call: .
v_call: TRBV27
clone_size: .
j_call: TRBJ2-2
cdr3_nt: TGTGCCAGCAGTCAACAGGGTTCGGGACACACCGGGGAGCTGTTTTTT
cdr3_aa: CASSQQGSGHTGELFF

d_call: TRBD1
v_call: TRBV5-1
clone_size: .
j_call: TRBJ2-2
cdr3_nt: TGCGCCAGCAGCTTGTGGACAGGGGCGGCCACCGGGGAGCTGTTTTTT
cdr3_aa: CASSLWTGAATGELFF

d_call: .
v_call: TRBV19
clone_size: .
j_call: TRBJ1-5
cdr3_nt: TGTGCCAGTAGTATCCTACAGGGAATGGGGGAGCCCCAGCATTTT
cdr3_aa: CASSILQGMGEPQHF

d_call: TRBD1
v_call: TRBV3-1/TRBV3-2
clone_size: .
j_call: TRBJ2-5
cdr3_nt: TGTGCCAGCAGCAAGGGTCCCGGGACAGGGGAGGAGACCCAGTACTTC
cdr3_aa: CASSKGPGTGEETQYF

d_call: .
v_call: TRBV3-1/TRBV3-2
clone_size: .
j_call: TRBJ1-5
cdr3_nt: TGTGCCAGCAGCCAAGACGGAGGTAATCAGCCCCAGCATTTT
cdr3_aa: CASSQDGGNQPQHF

d_call: TRBD1
v_call: TRBV28
clone_size: .
j_call: TRBJ2-2
cdr3_nt: TGTGCCAGCAGCCGGACAGGGGGCGTTAAAACCGGGGAGCTGTTTTTT
cdr3_aa: CASSRTGGVKTGELFF

d_call: .
v_call: TRBV2
clone_size: .
j_call: TRBJ1-5
cdr3_nt: TGTGCCAGCAGTCCAGGGGCTAGCAATCAGCCCCAGCATTTT
cdr3_aa: CASSPGASNQPQHF

d_call: .
v_call: TRBV19
clone_size: .
j_call: TRBJ1-5
cdr3_nt: TGTGCCAGTAGTATTGTAAAAGAGTATAGCAATCAGCCCCAGCATTTT
cdr3_aa: CASSIVKEYSNQPQHF

d_call: TRBD2
v_call: TRBV7-2
clone_size: .
j_call: TRBJ2-4
cdr3_nt: TGTGCCAGCAGCTTAGGGTCGGGGGGGGTTGAAAACATTCAGTACTTC
cdr3_aa: CASSLGSGGVENIQYF

d_call: .
v_call: TRBV2
clone_size: few
j_call: TRBJ2-3
cdr3_nt: TGTGCCAGCAGTCGGGGAGTGGGCACAGATACGCAGTATTTT
cdr3_aa: CASSRGVGTDTQYF

d_call: .
v_call: TRBV10-3
clone_size: once
j_call: TRBJ1-6
cdr3_nt: TGTGCCATCAGGGACTTGGGTTCACCCCTCCACTTT
cdr3_aa: CAIRDLGSPLHF

d_call: TRBD2
v_call: TRBV2
clone_size: .
j_call: TRBJ2-2
cdr3_nt: TGTGCCAGCACGTGGTCCGGGACTAGCGGTTTCGGGGAGCTGTTTTTT
cdr3_aa: CASTWSGTSGFGELFF

d_call: TRBD1
v_call: TRBV7-7
clone_size: few
j_call: TRBJ1-4
cdr3_nt: TGTGCCAGCAGCTCGGGACAGGGGAATGAAAAACTGTTTTTT
cdr3_aa: CASSSGQGNEKLFF

d_call: TRBD2
v_call: TRBV28
clone_size: .
j_call: TRBJ2-1
cdr3_nt: TGTGCCAGCAGCACCTCACCGGGACTAGTTCAGTTCTTC
cdr3_aa: CASSTSPGLVQFF

d_call: TRBD2
v_call: TRBV12-5
clone_size: .
j_call: TRBJ2-3
cdr3_nt: TGTGCTAGTGGCAAAGGACTAGCCACAGATACGCAGTATTTT
cdr3_aa: CASGKGLATDTQYF

d_call: .
v_call: TRBV19
clone_size: .
j_call: TRBJ1-1
cdr3_nt: TGTGCCAGTAGTATTGGCGGAGTAAACACTGAAGCTTTCTTT
cdr3_aa: CASSIGGVNTEAFF

d_call: TRBD2
v_call: TRBV7-3
clone_size: .
j_call: TRBJ2-3
cdr3_nt: TGTGCCAGCAGCCTCCGCCTAGCGGGGGTGGCAGATACGCAGTATTTT
cdr3_aa: CASSLRLAGVADTQYF

d_call: .
v_call: TRBV20-1
clone_size: .
j_call: TRBJ2-3
cdr3_nt: TGCAGTGCTAGTCCAGGAGGAGATACGCAGTATTTT
cdr3_aa: CSASPGGDTQYF

d_call: TRBD1
v_call: TRBV10-3
clone_size: .
j_call: TRBJ2-7
cdr3_nt: TGTGCCATCAGTAAACAGGGGGCAACCCTCTACGAGCAGTACTTC
cdr3_aa: CAISKQGATLYEQYF

d_call: .
v_call: TRBV18
clone_size: .
j_call: TRBJ2-2
cdr3_nt: TGTGCCAGCTCACCAAGGGCTAGCGACGGGGAGCTGTTTTTT
cdr3_aa: CASSPRASDGELFF

d_call: TRBD2
v_call: TRBV2
clone_size: .
j_call: TRBJ2-1
cdr3_nt: TGTGCCAGCAGTGAAACGGGGGGGCCCTACAATGAGCAGTTCTTC
cdr3_aa: CASSETGGPYNEQFF

d_call: .
v_call: TRBV20-1
clone_size: .
j_call: TRBJ2-1
cdr3_nt: TGCAGTGCAAGGGGGGGCAATGAGCAGTTCTTC
cdr3_aa: CSARGGNEQFF

d_call: TRBD1
v_call: TRBV19
clone_size: .
j_call: TRBJ1-1
cdr3_nt: TGTGCCAGTATTAAACAGGGGACATGGGTAGCTTTCTTT
cdr3_aa: CASIKQGTWVAFF

d_call: TRBD1
v_call: TRBV4-1
clone_size: .
j_call: TRBJ1-5
cdr3_nt: TGCGCCAGCAGCCAAGGACAGGGTTGGGGCAATCAGCCCCAGCATTTT
cdr3_aa: CASSQGQGWGNQPQHF

d_call: TRBD1
v_call: TRBV29-1
clone_size: once
j_call: TRBJ1-2
cdr3_nt: TGCAGCGCGTTCACTATTAAGACAGGGGACTATGGCTACACCTTC
cdr3_aa: CSAFTIKTGDYGYTF

d_call: .
v_call: TRBV7-9
clone_size: .
j_call: TRBJ1-2
cdr3_nt: TGTGCCAGCAGCTCGCGCGACTATGGCTACACCTTC
cdr3_aa: CASSSRDYGYTF

d_call: .
v_call: TRBV19
clone_size: few
j_call: TRBJ1-6
cdr3_nt: TGTGCCAGTAGTATCACGCAGGTATACTCACCCCTCCACTTT
cdr3_aa: CASSITQVYSPLHF

d_call: .
v_call: TRBV11-3
clone_size: once
j_call: TRBJ2-7
cdr3_nt: TGTGCCAGCAGCTTCGCAACAGGGCCTTACGAGCAGTACTTC
cdr3_aa: CASSFATGPYEQYF

d_call: TRBD2
v_call: TRBV7-9
clone_size: .
j_call: TRBJ2-7
cdr3_nt: TGTGCCAGCAGCCACCTAAGCGGGGGACTTACCTACGAGCAGTACTTC
cdr3_aa: CASSHLSGGLTYEQYF

d_call: TRBD2
v_call: TRBV5-4
clone_size: once
j_call: TRBJ2-2
cdr3_nt: TGTGCCACCTCTCGGGGGGGCGAGACCGGGGAGCTGTTTTTT
cdr3_aa: CATSRGGETGELFF

d_call: .
v_call: TRBV29-1
clone_size: once
j_call: TRBJ1-1
cdr3_nt: TGCAGCGTCCAATTCGTTCGGGAGGTTTCTGAAGCTTTCTTT
cdr3_aa: CSVQFVREVSEAFF

d_call: .
v_call: TRBV28
clone_size: .
j_call: TRBJ1-1
cdr3_nt: TGTGCCAGCAGTTTTACCAGGGATGCTTTCTTT
cdr3_aa: CASSFTRDAFF

d_call: TRBD1
v_call: TRBV4-1
clone_size: .
j_call: TRBJ1-1
cdr3_nt: TGCGCCAGCAGCCATCCTCACCCCGGGACAGGGCACCCCGGCGGTGAAGCTTTCTTT
cdr3_aa: CASSHPHPGTGHPGGEAFF

d_call: .
v_call: TRBV27
clone_size: .
j_call: TRBJ1-5
cdr3_nt: TGTGCCAGCAGTTTACAGGGGCGCCTCTCGCCCCAGCATTTT
cdr3_aa: CASSLQGRLSPQHF

d_call: .
v_call: TRBV19
clone_size: .
j_call: TRBJ1-5
cdr3_nt: TGTGCCAGTCCAGGAGGGAATCAGCCCCAGCATTTT
cdr3_aa: CASPGGNQPQHF

d_call: .
v_call: TRBV28
clone_size: .
j_call: TRBJ1-6
cdr3_nt: TGTGCCAGCAGTTCCCCGGGGAGGAACACCCTCCACTTT
cdr3_aa: CASSSPGRNTLHF

d_call: TRBD2
v_call: TRBV6-1
clone_size: .
j_call: TRBJ2-7
cdr3_nt: TGTGCCAGCAGTGAAAAAGCGGGGGGCCGAGACGAGCAGTACTTC
cdr3_aa: CASSEKAGGRDEQYF

d_call: TRBD1
v_call: TRBV6-2/TRBV6-3
clone_size: .
j_call: TRBJ1-1
cdr3_nt: TGTGCCAGCAGCGACAGGGCGAACACTGAAGCTTTCTTT
cdr3_aa: CASSDRANTEAFF

d_call: .
v_call: TRBV2
clone_size: .
j_call: TRBJ1-4
cdr3_nt: TGTGCCAGCAGGGGCGGGGTTAATGAAAAACTGTTTTTT
cdr3_aa: CASRGGVNEKLFF

d_call: .
v_call: TRBV11-2
clone_size: .
j_call: TRBJ2-7
cdr3_nt: TGTGCCAGCAGCTTAGGAGACGGGGCCTACGAGCAGTACTTC
cdr3_aa: CASSLGDGAYEQYF

d_call: .
v_call: TRBV11-3
clone_size: .
j_call: TRBJ2-1
cdr3_nt: TGTGCCAGCAGCCCACGCCTCGACAGGGAGGATGAGCAGTTCTTC
cdr3_aa: CASSPRLDREDEQFF

d_call: .
v_call: TRBV5-4
clone_size: .
j_call: TRBJ1-1
cdr3_nt: TGTGCCAGCAGCTTGGGGGGTCAGGGTAGGGTTATGAACACTGAAGCTTTCTTT
cdr3_aa: CASSLGGQGRVMNTEAFF